This T cell receptor beta chain was sequenced during a study of T cell responses to AZD1222 COVID-19 vaccine. Study-wide results and limits: Spike-specific TCR breadth and depth both grew after two AZD1222 doses.

In regard to this clone: As yet, its antigen is unknown.

This table comes from immunoSEQ multiplex PCR, and its TCRdb copy is limited to in-frame clones, with some not included. The sample contains 140,000 or so clones, roughly 89% of which appear only once. Germline V gives CDR1 GTSNPN, CDR2 SVGIG (reference sequence). This CDR3 contains 12 residues. With 4 bases removed from V and 6 bases from J, the gap between germline ends came to 12 bases. The chain combines TRBV30 with TRBJ1-2; a weak D match, TRBD1 (5 bases). This receptor was identified in an adult who received the AZD1222 COVID-19 vaccine. The sequencing used peripheral blood, collected 28 days after the second AZD1222 dose. The DNA of the CDR3 is TGTGCCTGGACCCCAGGAGGGGATGGCTACACCTTC. Its translation is CAWTPGGDGYTF.